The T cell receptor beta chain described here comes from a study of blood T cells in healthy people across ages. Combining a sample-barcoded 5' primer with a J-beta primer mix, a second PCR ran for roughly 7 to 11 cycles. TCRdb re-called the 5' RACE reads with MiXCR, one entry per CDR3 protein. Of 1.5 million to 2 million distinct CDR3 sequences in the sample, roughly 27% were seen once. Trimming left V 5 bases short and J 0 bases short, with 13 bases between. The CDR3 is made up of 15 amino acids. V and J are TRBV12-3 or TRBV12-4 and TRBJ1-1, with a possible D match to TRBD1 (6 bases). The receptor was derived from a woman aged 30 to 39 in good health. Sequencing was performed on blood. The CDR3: CASSPRTAVNTEAFF. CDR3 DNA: TGTGCCAGCAGTCCCAGGACAGCTGTGAACACTGAAGCTTTCTTT.